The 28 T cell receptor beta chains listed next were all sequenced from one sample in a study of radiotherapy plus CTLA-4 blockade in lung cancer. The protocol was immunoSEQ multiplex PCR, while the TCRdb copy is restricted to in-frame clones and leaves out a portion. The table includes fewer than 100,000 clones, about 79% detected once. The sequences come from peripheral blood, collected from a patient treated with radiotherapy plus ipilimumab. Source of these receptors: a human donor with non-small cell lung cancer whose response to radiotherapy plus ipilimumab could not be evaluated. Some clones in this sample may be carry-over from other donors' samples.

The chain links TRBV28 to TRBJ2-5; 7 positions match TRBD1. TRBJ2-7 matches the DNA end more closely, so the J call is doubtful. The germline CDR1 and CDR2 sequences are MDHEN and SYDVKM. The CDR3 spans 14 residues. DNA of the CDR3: TGTGCCACCACGGGACAGTTAATGATCTACGAGCAGTACTTC. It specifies CATTGQLMIYEQYF.

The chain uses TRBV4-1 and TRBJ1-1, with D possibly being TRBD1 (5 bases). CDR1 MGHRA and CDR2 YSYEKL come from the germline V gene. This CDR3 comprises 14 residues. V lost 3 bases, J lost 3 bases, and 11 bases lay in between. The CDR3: CASSQTALDTEAFF. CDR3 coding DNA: TGCGCCAGCAGCCAGACAGCTCTGGACACTGAAGCTTTCTTT.

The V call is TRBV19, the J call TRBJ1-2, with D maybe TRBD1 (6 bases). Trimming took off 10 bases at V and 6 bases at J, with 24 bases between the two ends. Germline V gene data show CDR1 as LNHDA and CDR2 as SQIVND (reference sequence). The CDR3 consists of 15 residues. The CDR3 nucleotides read TGTGCCACCACCGTCGTTTCTGGGGGCCACGATGGCTACACCTTC. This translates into CATTVVSGGHDGYTF.

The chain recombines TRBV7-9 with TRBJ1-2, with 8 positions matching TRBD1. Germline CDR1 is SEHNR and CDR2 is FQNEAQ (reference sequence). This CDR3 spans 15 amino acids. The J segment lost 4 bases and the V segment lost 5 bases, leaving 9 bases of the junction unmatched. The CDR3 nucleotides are TGTGCCAGCAGCCCTAACAGGGGGTTCCGCTATGGCTACACCTTC. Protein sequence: CASSPNRGFRYGYTF.

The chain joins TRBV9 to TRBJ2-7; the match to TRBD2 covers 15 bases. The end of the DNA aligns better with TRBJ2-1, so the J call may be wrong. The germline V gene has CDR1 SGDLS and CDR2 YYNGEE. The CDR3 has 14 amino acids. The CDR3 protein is CASSGTSGGVEQFF. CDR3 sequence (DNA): TGTGCCAGCAGCGGGACTAGCGGGGGGGTGGAGCAGTTCTTC.

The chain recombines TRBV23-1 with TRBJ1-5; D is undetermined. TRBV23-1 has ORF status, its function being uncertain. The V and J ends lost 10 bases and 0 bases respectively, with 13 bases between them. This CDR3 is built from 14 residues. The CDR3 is CANRRVDSNQPQHF. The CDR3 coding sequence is TGCGCCAACCGGAGAGTGGATAGCAATCAGCCCCAGCATTTT.

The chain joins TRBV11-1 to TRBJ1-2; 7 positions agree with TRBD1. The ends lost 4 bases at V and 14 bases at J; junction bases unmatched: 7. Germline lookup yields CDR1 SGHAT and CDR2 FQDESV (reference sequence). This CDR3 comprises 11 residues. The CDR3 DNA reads TGTGCCAGCAGCTATACAGGGGCTCAAACCTTC. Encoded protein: CASSYTGAQTF.

CDR3 coding DNA: TGTGCCAGCAGCTCCGGTCCGGGTCCACAAGAGACCCAGTACTTC. Translating gives CASSSGPGPQETQYF. The chain combines TRBV5-4 with TRBJ2-5; D is unclear. The CDR3 consists of 15 residues. Trimming cost V 3 bases and J 2 bases, with 14 bases left between them. Germline-derived CDR1 and CDR2 are SGHNT and YYREEE (reference sequence).

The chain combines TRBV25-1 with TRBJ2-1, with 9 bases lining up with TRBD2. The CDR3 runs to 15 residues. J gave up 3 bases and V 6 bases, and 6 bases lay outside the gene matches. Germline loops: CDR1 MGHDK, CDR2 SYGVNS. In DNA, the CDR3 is TGTGCCAGCAGCTCAACTAGCGGGCTCTACAATGAGCAGTTCTTC. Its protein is CASSSTSGLYNEQFF.

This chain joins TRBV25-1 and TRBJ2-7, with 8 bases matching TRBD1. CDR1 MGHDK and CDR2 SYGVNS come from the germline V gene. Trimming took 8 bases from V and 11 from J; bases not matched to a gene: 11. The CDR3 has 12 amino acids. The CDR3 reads CASGQGLSPEYF. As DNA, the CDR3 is TGTGCCAGCGGACAGGGCCTGAGTCCGGAGTACTTC.

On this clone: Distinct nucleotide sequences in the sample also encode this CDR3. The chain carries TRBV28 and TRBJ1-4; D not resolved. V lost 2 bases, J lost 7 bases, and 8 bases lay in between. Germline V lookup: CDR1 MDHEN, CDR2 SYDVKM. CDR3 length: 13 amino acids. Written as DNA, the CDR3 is TGTGCCAGCAGTTTAGGAGGAGGTGAAAAACTGTTTTTT. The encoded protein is CASSLGGGEKLFF. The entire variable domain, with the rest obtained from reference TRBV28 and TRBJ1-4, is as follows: DVKVTQSSRYLVKRTGEKVFLECVQDMDHENMFWYRQDPGLGLRLIYFSYDVKMKEKGDIPEGYSVSREKKERFSLILESASTNQTSMYLCASSLGGGEKLFFGSGTQLSVL.

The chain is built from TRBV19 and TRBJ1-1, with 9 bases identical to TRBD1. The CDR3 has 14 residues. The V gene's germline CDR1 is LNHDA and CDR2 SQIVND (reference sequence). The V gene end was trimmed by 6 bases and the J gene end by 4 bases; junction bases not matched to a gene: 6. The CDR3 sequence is CASRIQGAITEAFF. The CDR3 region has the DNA TGTGCCAGTAGGATACAGGGGGCAATCACTGAAGCTTTCTTT.

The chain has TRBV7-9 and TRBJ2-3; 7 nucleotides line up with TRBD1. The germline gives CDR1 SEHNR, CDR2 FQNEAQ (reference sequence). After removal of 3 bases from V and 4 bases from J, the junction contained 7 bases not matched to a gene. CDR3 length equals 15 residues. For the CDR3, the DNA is TGTGCCAGCAGCTTGACAGGGAATCGTCCAGATACGCAGTATTTT. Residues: CASSLTGNRPDTQYF. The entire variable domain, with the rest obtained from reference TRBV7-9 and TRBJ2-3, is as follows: DTGVSQNPRHKITKRGQNVTFRCDPISEHNRLYWYRQTLGQGPEFLTYFQNEAQLEKSRLLSDRFSAERPKGSFSTLEIQRTEQGDSAMYLCASSLTGNRPDTQYFGPGTRLTVL.

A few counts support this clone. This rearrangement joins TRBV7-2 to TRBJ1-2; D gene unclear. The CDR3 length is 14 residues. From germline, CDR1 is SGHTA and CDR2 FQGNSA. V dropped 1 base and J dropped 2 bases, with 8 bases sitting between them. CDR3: CASSLENRNYGYTF. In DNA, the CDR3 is TGTGCCAGCAGCTTAGAGAACAGAAACTATGGCTACACCTTC.

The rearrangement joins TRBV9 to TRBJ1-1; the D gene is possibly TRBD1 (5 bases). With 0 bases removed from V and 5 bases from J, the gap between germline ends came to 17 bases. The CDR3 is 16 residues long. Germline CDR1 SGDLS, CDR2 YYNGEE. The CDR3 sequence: CASSVAISGEKTEAFF. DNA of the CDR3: TGTGCCAGCAGCGTAGCTATATCGGGGGAGAAAACTGAAGCTTTCTTT.

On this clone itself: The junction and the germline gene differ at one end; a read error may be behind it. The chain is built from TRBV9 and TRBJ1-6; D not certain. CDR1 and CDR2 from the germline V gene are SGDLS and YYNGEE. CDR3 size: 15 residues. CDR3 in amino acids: CASSVFGERNSPLYF. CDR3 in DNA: TGTGCCAGCAGCGTCTTCGGGGAGCGTAATTCACCCCTCTACTTT.

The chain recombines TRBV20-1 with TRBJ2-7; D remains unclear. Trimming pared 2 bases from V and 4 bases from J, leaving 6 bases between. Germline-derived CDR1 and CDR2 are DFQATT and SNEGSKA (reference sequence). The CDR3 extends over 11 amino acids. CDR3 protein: CSARPGYEQYF. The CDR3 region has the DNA TGCAGTGCTAGACCGGGTTACGAGCAGTACTTC.

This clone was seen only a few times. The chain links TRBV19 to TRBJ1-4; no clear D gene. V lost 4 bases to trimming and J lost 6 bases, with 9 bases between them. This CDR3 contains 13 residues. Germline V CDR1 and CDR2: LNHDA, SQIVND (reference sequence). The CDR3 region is CASSSTSYEKLFF. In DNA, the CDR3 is TGTGCCAGTAGTAGTACCAGTTATGAAAAACTGTTTTTT.

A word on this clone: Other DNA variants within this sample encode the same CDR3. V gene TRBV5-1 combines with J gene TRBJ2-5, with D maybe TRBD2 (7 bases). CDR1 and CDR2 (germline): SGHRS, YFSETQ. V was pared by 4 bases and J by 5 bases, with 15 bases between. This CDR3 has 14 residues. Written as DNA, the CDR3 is TGCGCCAGCAGCACGTCCGGGGGGCAGGAGACCCAGTACTTC. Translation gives CASSTSGGQETQYF.

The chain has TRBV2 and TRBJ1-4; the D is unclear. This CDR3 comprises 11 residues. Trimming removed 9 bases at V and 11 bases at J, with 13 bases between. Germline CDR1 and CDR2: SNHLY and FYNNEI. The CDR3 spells CASTAEGKLFF. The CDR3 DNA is TGTGCCAGTACGGCCGAGGGCAAACTGTTTTTT.

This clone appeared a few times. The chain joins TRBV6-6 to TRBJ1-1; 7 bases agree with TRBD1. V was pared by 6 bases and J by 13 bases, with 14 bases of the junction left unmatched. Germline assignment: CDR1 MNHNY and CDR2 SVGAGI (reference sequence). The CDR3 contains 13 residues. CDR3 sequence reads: CASRSGAGGIVFF. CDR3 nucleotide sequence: TGTGCCAGCAGGTCTGGGGCAGGGGGAATCGTTTTCTTT.

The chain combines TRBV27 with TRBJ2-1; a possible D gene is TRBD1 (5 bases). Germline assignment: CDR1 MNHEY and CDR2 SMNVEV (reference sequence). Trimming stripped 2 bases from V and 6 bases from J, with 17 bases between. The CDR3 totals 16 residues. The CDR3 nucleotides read TGTGCCAGCAGTTTAAAGTCGACAGTCTTTATCAATGAGCAGTTCTTC. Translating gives CASSLKSTVFINEQFF.

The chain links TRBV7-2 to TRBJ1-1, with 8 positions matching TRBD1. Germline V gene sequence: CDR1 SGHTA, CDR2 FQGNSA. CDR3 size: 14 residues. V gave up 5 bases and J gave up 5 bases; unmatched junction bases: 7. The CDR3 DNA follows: TGTGCCAGCAGCATACAGGGGGAAGGGACTGAAGCTTTCTTT. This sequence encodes CASSIQGEGTEAFF.

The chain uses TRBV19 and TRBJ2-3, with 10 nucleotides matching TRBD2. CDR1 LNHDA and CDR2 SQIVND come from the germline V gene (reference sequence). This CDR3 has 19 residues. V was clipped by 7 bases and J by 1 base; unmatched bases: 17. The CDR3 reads CASIIRERGGKQGTDTQYF. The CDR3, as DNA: TGTGCCAGTATCATCCGTGAGCGGGGGGGCAAGCAAGGCACAGATACGCAGTATTTT.

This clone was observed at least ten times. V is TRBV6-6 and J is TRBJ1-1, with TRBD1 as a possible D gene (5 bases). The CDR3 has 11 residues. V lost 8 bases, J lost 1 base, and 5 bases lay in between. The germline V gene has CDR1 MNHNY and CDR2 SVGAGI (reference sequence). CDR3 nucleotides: TGTGCCAGCGGACAGAACACTGAAGCTTTCTTT. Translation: CASGQNTEAFF.

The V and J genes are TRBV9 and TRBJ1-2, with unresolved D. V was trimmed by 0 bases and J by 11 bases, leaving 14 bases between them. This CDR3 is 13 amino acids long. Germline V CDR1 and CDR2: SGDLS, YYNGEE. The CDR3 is CASSVAAARRYTF. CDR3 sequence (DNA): TGTGCCAGCAGCGTAGCGGCGGCGCGGAGATACACCTTC.

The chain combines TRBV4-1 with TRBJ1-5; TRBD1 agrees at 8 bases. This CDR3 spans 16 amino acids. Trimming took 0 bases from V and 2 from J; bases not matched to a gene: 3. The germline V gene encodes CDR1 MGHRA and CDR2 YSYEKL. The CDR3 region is CASSQEGTGGNQPQHF. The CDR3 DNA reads TGCGCCAGCAGCCAAGAGGGGACAGGAGGCAATCAGCCCCAGCATTTT.

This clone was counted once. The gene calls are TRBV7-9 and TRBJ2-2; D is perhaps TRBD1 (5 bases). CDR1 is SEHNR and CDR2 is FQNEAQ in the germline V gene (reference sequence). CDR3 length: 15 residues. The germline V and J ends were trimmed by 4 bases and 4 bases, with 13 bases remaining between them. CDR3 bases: TGTGCCAGCAGCTCTGACAGCTTTAGCACCGGGGAGCTGTTTTTT. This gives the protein CASSSDSFSTGELFF.